This T cell receptor (beta chain) was found in a study of cytomegalovirus exposure and HLA in healthy donors. Primers: 60 Vbeta forward and 13 Jbeta reverse. Data came from immunoSEQ multiplex PCR; TCRdb stores just in-frame clones and leaves some out. The sample includes more than 40,000 clones, more than 65% of them seen just once. This clone has only one observation. Its cognate antigen is unknown. The CDR3 has 15 amino acids. Trimming left V 5 bases short and J 1 base short, with 14 bases between. The germline V gene has CDR1 LNHDA and CDR2 SQIVND (reference sequence). Study-wide points: Prediction of most subjects' HLA-A and HLA-B alleles by TCR beta sequences was reportedly accurate.

The rearrangement joins TRBV19 to TRBJ1-1; unclear D gene. Material: PBMCs. The TCR was taken from a man between 50 and 59 years old in good health and CMV-seronegative. The CDR3 DNA is TGTGCCAGTAGTCCCCTCTACGGGAGGAACACTGAAGCTTTCTTT. Amino acid sequence: CASSPLYGRNTEAFF.